The clone carrying this T cell receptor beta chain was seen more than once but under ten times. What it binds is unknown. The germline V and J ends were trimmed by 5 bases and 1 base, with 8 bases remaining between them. Germline CDR1 LNHDA, CDR2 SQIVND (reference sequence). The CDR3 is made up of 13 amino acids. The data belong to a study of cytomegalovirus exposure and HLA in healthy donors. The study, taken as a whole, reports: There was a cluster of highly shared sequence variants that was likely a sequencing artifact.

With 60 Vbeta and 13 Jbeta primers, the PCR was carried out. In the source study's methods: It was a later analysis that counted 83 million or so unique TCR beta chains, of which approximately 9.9 million were shared. Measured with immunoSEQ multiplex PCR; TCRdb has only the in-frame clones, and not every one. That table gives V, J and clone size, and the DNA gave D and trimming. Among approximately 100,000 clones listed, around 67% were seen once. The receptor's source is a human donor in good health. The chain employs TRBV19 and TRBJ1-1; D unresolved. Sequencing was performed on PBMCs. The CDR3 loop reads CASSAQWNTEAFF. In nucleotides, the CDR3 is TGTGCCAGTAGTGCACAGTGGAACACTGAAGCTTTCTTT.